A selection of T cell receptor beta chains follows, all from one sample in a study of vaccination effects on CD4 cells after COVID-19. These receptors' antigens are unknown. The repertoire was sequenced with immunoSEQ multiplex PCR; TCRdb's copy has only in-frame clones and lacks some. Of fewer than 75,000 clones in the sample, roughly 80% were seen once. Sequencing was performed on CD4+ T cells from PBMCs cultured without peptide, taken after COVID-19 vaccination. These receptors originate from a human donor who received a COVID-19 vaccine. CDR3s include the opening cysteine and the closing phenylalanine or tryptophan. The D gene is left open where the match is weak. Clone size, where shown, is once, few, many, or a class for clones that have expanded.

length	V	J	size	D	DNA	CDR3
18	TRBV5-4	TRBJ1-4	NA	TRBD1	TGTGCCAGCAGCTTGGGAGGGGGCGGAGGCGCAACTAATGAAAAACTGTTTTTT	CASSLGGGGGATNEKLFF
13	TRBV2	TRBJ2-1	NA	NA	TGTGCCAGCAGCGCCAAACTAGAGGTTGAGCAGTTCTTC	CASSAKLEVEQFF
14	TRBV28	TRBJ1-5	NA	NA	TGTGCCAGCAGGCTAGGCGGACCAAATCAGCCCCAGCATTTT	CASRLGGPNQPQHF
15	TRBV7-2	TRBJ2-5	NA	NA	TGTGCCAGCAGCTTGGGGCGGGGATTGCAAGAGACCCAGTACTTC	CASSLGRGLQETQYF
14	TRBV7-3	TRBJ2-5	NA	TRBD2	TGTGCCAGCAGCGAGACTAGCGGGCAGGGAGCCCAGTACTTC	CASSETSGQGAQYF
15	TRBV18	TRBJ2-1	once	TRBD2	TGTGCCAGCTCACCACCGGGACTAGACTACAATGAGCAGTTCTTC	CASSPPGLDYNEQFF
15	TRBV5-1	TRBJ2-3	NA	NA	TGCGCCAGCAGCTTGGGCGGGCAGGGCGAAGATACGCAGTATTTT	CASSLGGQGEDTQYF
15	TRBV19	TRBJ2-3	NA	NA	TGTGCCAGTAGTTCTCGGGGGTTCAGCACAGATACGCAGTATTTT	CASSSRGFSTDTQYF
15	TRBV7-3	TRBJ2-1	NA	TRBD2	TGTGCCAGCAGCATCCCGGGAGGGGTCTACAATGAGCAGTTCTTC	CASSIPGGVYNEQFF
14	TRBV5-1	TRBJ2-1	NA	TRBD1	TGCGCCAGCAGCCCGGGACAGGTCAACAATGAGCAGTTCTTC	CASSPGQVNNEQFF
15	TRBV2	TRBJ2-3	NA	TRBD1	TGTGCCAGCAGTGACAGGACAGGGAGCACAGATACGCAGTATTTT	CASSDRTGSTDTQYF
15	TRBV7-6	TRBJ1-1	NA	NA	TGTGCCAGCAGCTTAGGTGTCGGATTGAACACTGAAGCTTTCTTT	CASSLGVGLNTEAFF
11	TRBV7-9	TRBJ2-2	NA	NA	TGTGCCAGCAGTGACACCGGGGAGCTGTTTTTT	CASSDTGELFF
16	TRBV11-2	TRBJ2-5	NA	TRBD2	TGTGCCAGCAGCTTATATGCGGGACTAGATCGCGAGACCCAGTACTTC	CASSLYAGLDRETQYF
14	TRBV14	TRBJ2-1	NA	NA	TGTGCCAGCAGCCAACATATCGGAGGCAATGAGCAGTTCTTC	CASSQHIGGNEQFF
15	TRBV4-1	TRBJ2-5	once	NA	TGCGCCAGCAGCCCCCCCGGGATTGGGCAAGAGACCCAGTACTTC	CASSPPGIGQETQYF